The present T cell receptor (beta chain) was sequenced within a study of Ad26.COV2.S vaccination and SARS-CoV-2 variants. Study summary: Into the muscle, Ad26.COV2.S was dosed once or twice, 56 days apart. Study-wide results and limits: Substantial response breadth was reportedly seen for spike-specific CD8+ and CD4+ T cells after vaccination. An underestimation of total T cell responses may have resulted from the TCR breadth and depth analyses.

J gave up 11 bases and V 3 bases, and 8 bases lay outside the gene matches. The length of the CDR3 is 13 residues. CDR1 is SGHDT, CDR2 YYEEEE, per germline. Assay: immunoSEQ multiplex PCR; the TCRdb copy retains only in-frame clones and omits some. The repertoire consists of about 680,000 clones, with about 89% occurring once and the leading ten covering about 1.5%. Regarding this clone: Antigen: not known.

Treatment indicated: some 20 received Ad26.COV2.S at low or high dose, single or two shots; 5 received placebo; per-sample allocation not given. All samples were drawn on day 63, counting from the first vaccine or placebo injection. Aged 18-55 years, donor was enrolled in Boston in 2020. This TCR derives from a person between 18 and 65 years old who received the Ad26.COV2.S COVID-19 vaccine or a placebo. The input for sequencing was peripheral blood, taken in a trial of Ad26.COV2.S vaccine versus placebo. The genes are TRBV5-6 and TRBJ2-3; 8 bases match TRBD2. Written as DNA, the CDR3 is TGTGCCAGCAGCTGGACTAGCCGTGGGGGGCAGTATTTT. Translation gives CASSWTSRGGQYF.